This T cell receptor beta chain is drawn from a study of blood T cell repertoires in COVID-19. Study at large: Spain, Italy and the United States supplied samples that represented acute and convalescent COVID-19. Sources were T cells, B-cell-depleted T cells, or PBMCs; the material itself was cDNA or gDNA.

In the study's own analysis: Amplification with reference gene primers provided the estimates of nucleated cell counts. The assay was immunoSEQ multiplex PCR, and TCRdb's table has in-frame clones only and misses some. The V and J calls and clone size were taken over from that table, and D and trimming were inferred from the DNA. The profile shows about 100,000 clones, 65% to 90% of them singletons. Germline CDR1 and CDR2: MNHEY and SVGAGI. Trimming cost V 4 bases and J 12 bases; bases outside gene matches: 1. The CDR3 consists of 12 residues. The sequence was collected from an elderly man with acute or convalescent COVID-19. The sample taken for sequencing was peripheral blood. This chain connects TRBV6-5 to TRBJ2-1, with 12 bases that match TRBD2. In DNA, the CDR3 is TGTGCCAGCAGTTCTAGCGGGAGGGGGCAGTTCTTC. Its translation: CASSSSGRGQFF.